This is a list of T cell receptor beta chains from one sample in a study of cytomegalovirus exposure and HLA in healthy donors. The repertoire was sequenced with immunoSEQ multiplex PCR; TCRdb's copy has only in-frame clones and lacks some. The sample lists roughly 300,000 clones, more than 80% occurring once. The specimen was PBMCs. These receptors came from a young woman in good health and CMV-seronegative. The CDR3 runs from the conserved cysteine through the conserved F or W. The D gene is left open where the match is weak. Clone sizes are given selectively: once, few, many, or a class where the clone is expanded.

d_call: -; clone_size: many; j_call: TRBJ1-1; v_call: TRBV28; cdr3_nt: TGTGCCAGCAGGCGGACACCTGAAGCTTTCTTT; cdr3_aa: CASRRTPEAFF
d_call: TRBD2; clone_size: -; j_call: TRBJ2-1; v_call: TRBV28; cdr3_nt: TGTGCCAGCAGCCTAGGGACTAGCGGGATATACAATGAGCAGTTCTTC; cdr3_aa: CASSLGTSGIYNEQFF
d_call: TRBD2; clone_size: -; j_call: TRBJ2-7; v_call: TRBV19; cdr3_nt: TGTGCCAGTAGTATGCTAGCGGGAGCGAGCTACGAGCAGTACTTC; cdr3_aa: CASSMLAGASYEQYF
d_call: -; clone_size: -; j_call: TRBJ2-2; v_call: TRBV11-2; cdr3_nt: TGTGCCAGCAGGCTAACAGGGACCGGGGAGCTGTTTTTT; cdr3_aa: CASRLTGTGELFF
d_call: TRBD2; clone_size: -; j_call: TRBJ2-1; v_call: TRBV29-1; cdr3_nt: TGCAGACTCTCTAGCGGGCGCCAATACAATGAGCAGTTCTTC; cdr3_aa: CRLSSGRQYNEQFF
d_call: -; clone_size: -; j_call: TRBJ2-5; v_call: TRBV28; cdr3_nt: TGTGCCAGCTACTCGACGGGGGAAAAAGAGACCCAGTACTTC; cdr3_aa: CASYSTGEKETQYF
d_call: TRBD2; clone_size: -; j_call: TRBJ2-1; v_call: TRBV18; cdr3_nt: TGTGCCAGCTCACCGAACTCCGGGACTACCCGCAATGAGCAGTTCTTC; cdr3_aa: CASSPNSGTTRNEQFF
d_call: TRBD1; clone_size: -; j_call: TRBJ1-1; v_call: TRBV19; cdr3_nt: TGTGCCAGTAGTTCGGGACAGCTTATGAACACTGAAGCTTTCTTT; cdr3_aa: CASSSGQLMNTEAFF
d_call: TRBD1; clone_size: -; j_call: TRBJ1-4; v_call: TRBV7-8; cdr3_nt: TGTGCCAGCAGCTACAGGGGGCTCCTTAATGAAAAACTGTTTTTT; cdr3_aa: CASSYRGLLNEKLFF
d_call: -; clone_size: -; j_call: TRBJ2-1; v_call: TRBV27; cdr3_nt: TGTGCCAGCAGTTTACCTTACATTTCAAATGAGCAGTTCTTC; cdr3_aa: CASSLPYISNEQFF
d_call: -; clone_size: -; j_call: TRBJ2-7; v_call: TRBV7-9; cdr3_nt: TGTGCCAGCAGCTCTTTCCCCGTCTACGAGCAGTACTTC; cdr3_aa: CASSSFPVYEQYF
d_call: TRBD2; clone_size: -; j_call: TRBJ2-2; v_call: TRBV9; cdr3_nt: TGTGCCAGCAGCGCGGGGGGGGTTCGGGTCCCCGGGGAGCTGTTTTTT; cdr3_aa: CASSAGGVRVPGELFF
d_call: TRBD1; clone_size: -; j_call: TRBJ2-5; v_call: TRBV5-1; cdr3_nt: TGCGCCAGTGGCCCGGGACAGGGGTCGGGAGAGACCCAGTACTTC; cdr3_aa: CASGPGQGSGETQYF
d_call: TRBD2; clone_size: -; j_call: TRBJ2-7; v_call: TRBV9; cdr3_nt: TGTGCCAGCAGCTTTTCGTCAGGTAGCGGGAACTCCTACGAGCAGTACTTC; cdr3_aa: CASSFSSGSGNSYEQYF
d_call: -; clone_size: -; j_call: TRBJ1-2; v_call: TRBV11-2; cdr3_nt: TGTGCCAGCAGCTTAGGGGCTTATGGCTACACCTTC; cdr3_aa: CASSLGAYGYTF
d_call: -; clone_size: once; j_call: TRBJ1-1; v_call: TRBV29-1; cdr3_nt: TGCAGCGTAACCGCGACTCCCGGTAGTTTGGGCACTGAAGCTTTCTTT; cdr3_aa: CSVTATPGSLGTEAFF
d_call: -; clone_size: -; j_call: TRBJ1-5; v_call: TRBV2; cdr3_nt: TGTGCCAGCGCTTTGTTGGGGGGGTCCAATCAGCCCCAGCATTTT; cdr3_aa: CASALLGGSNQPQHF
d_call: TRBD2; clone_size: -; j_call: TRBJ2-1; v_call: TRBV4-1; cdr3_nt: TGCGCCAGCAGCCAAGGACAAGGCGGGAGCTCCTACAATGAGCAGTTCTTC; cdr3_aa: CASSQGQGGSSYNEQFF
d_call: TRBD2; clone_size: -; j_call: TRBJ2-1; v_call: TRBV25-1; cdr3_nt: TGTGCCAGCAGTGAATATACGACTAGCGGGGATGACAATGAGCAGTTCTTC; cdr3_aa: CASSEYTTSGDDNEQFF
d_call: -; clone_size: -; j_call: TRBJ2-5; v_call: TRBV7-7; cdr3_nt: TGTGCTAGCAGCTCCATGGCGGCAGAGACCCAGTACTTC; cdr3_aa: CASSSMAAETQYF
d_call: TRBD1; clone_size: -; j_call: TRBJ1-4; v_call: TRBV27; cdr3_nt: TGTGCCAGCAGAAAGGGACAGATTAATGAAAAACTGTTTTTT; cdr3_aa: CASRKGQINEKLFF
d_call: -; clone_size: once; j_call: TRBJ2-5; v_call: TRBV6-5; cdr3_nt: TGTGCCAGCAGTTACTCCCTAGCGAACCAAGAGACCCAGTACTTC; cdr3_aa: CASSYSLANQETQYF
d_call: TRBD1; clone_size: -; j_call: TRBJ2-1; v_call: TRBV9; cdr3_nt: TGTGCCAGCAGCGAACGCCCGACAGGGGAGAGGGCCAATGAGCAGTTCTTC; cdr3_aa: CASSERPTGERANEQFF
d_call: TRBD1; clone_size: once; j_call: TRBJ2-5; v_call: TRBV5-1; cdr3_nt: TGCGCCAGCACATCCAACAGGGGGATAGAGACCCAGTACTTC; cdr3_aa: CASTSNRGIETQYF
d_call: TRBD1; clone_size: -; j_call: TRBJ1-1; v_call: TRBV28; cdr3_nt: TGTGCCAGCAGTCTCGACAGGGGGCTGAACACTGAAGCTTTCTTT; cdr3_aa: CASSLDRGLNTEAFF
d_call: TRBD1; clone_size: -; j_call: TRBJ2-7; v_call: TRBV2; cdr3_nt: TGTGCCAGCAGTGTTCCCCGGGACAGGGCCGGCAACGAGCAGTACTTC; cdr3_aa: CASSVPRDRAGNEQYF